This record looks at one T cell receptor (beta chain) sequence and its context. The authors' processing: Reference gene primers were amplified, and this amplification served to estimate nucleated cell counts. Repertoires were generated with immunoSEQ multiplex PCR, while TCRdb's copy carries only in-frame clones and drops some. V, J and clone size reflect that table, while D and trimming were determined from the DNA. The sample yields about 81,000 clones, around 80% seen once. This sample is part of a study of blood T cell repertoires in COVID-19. Whole-study context: Material from acute and convalescent COVID-19 was sourced from the United States, Italy and Spain. The cDNA or gDNA used as material had been derived from T cells, B-cell-depleted T cells, or PBMCs.

Germline trimming cut 8 bases from V and 4 bases from J; bases unmatched to any gene: 6. The CDR3 runs 14 residues. The germline V gene has CDR1 ENHRY and CDR2 SYGVKD. Material for sequencing was peripheral blood. The genes are TRBV10-3 and TRBJ1-1; 11 nucleotides align to TRBD1. This TCR derives from a human donor in a cohort sampled during active COVID-19. CDR3 sequence (DNA): TGTGCCATCGGACAGGGGGCAGTTCGCACTGAAGCTTTCTTT. Translating gives CAIGQGAVRTEAFF.